This is a list of T cell receptor beta chains from one sample in a study of T cells in pancreatic ductal adenocarcinoma. Using immunoSEQ multiplex PCR, the repertoire was profiled, and TCRdb retains in-frame clones only, with some absent. Counted here are more than 15,000 clones, 88% occurring once; the ten biggest clones make up 0.75% to 1%. The sequencing input was PBMCs. The receptors were gathered from a human donor with pancreatic ductal adenocarcinoma. Both conserved end residues are part of each CDR3. A D gene is named only where the DNA matches it firmly. Clone size is given for some rows only: seen once, a few or many times, or a class if the clone is expanded.

J: TRBJ2-1; V: TRBV9; size: .; D: TRBD2; DNA: TGTGCCAGCAGCGTAGATGGAACTAGCGGGTACAATGAGCAGTTCTTC; CDR3: CASSVDGTSGYNEQFF
J: TRBJ1-5; V: TRBV10-3; size: .; D: TRBD1; DNA: TGTGCCATCAGCCTCCAGGGGGCCGAACAGCCCCAGCATTTT; CDR3: CAISLQGAEQPQHF
J: TRBJ2-7; V: TRBV7-9; size: .; D: .; DNA: TGTGCCAGCAGCTTAGCCAAGAGTGGGGCAGGGAACGAGCAGTACTTC; CDR3: CASSLAKSGAGNEQYF
J: TRBJ2-3; V: TRBV7-2; size: once; D: TRBD2; DNA: TGTGCCAGCAGCTGGACTAGCGGGGGGGCGGGCACAGATACGCAGTATTTT; CDR3: CASSWTSGGAGTDTQYF
J: TRBJ1-6; V: TRBV5-8; size: .; D: .; DNA: TGTGCCAGCAGCCCAAGATCCAGCTCCTATAATTCACCCCTCCACTTT; CDR3: CASSPRSSSYNSPLHF
J: TRBJ1-1; V: TRBV5-4; size: .; D: TRBD1; DNA: TGTGCCAGCAGCTCCGGACAGGGCCAGAGGAACACTGAAGCTTTCTTT; CDR3: CASSSGQGQRNTEAFF
J: TRBJ2-7; V: TRBV5-6; size: .; D: .; DNA: TGTGCCAGCAGCTTGGACAGGCGGGGCGAGCAGTACTTC; CDR3: CASSLDRRGEQYF
J: TRBJ1-5; V: TRBV19; size: .; D: .; DNA: TGTGCCAGTAGTCGGGACTTCAATCAGCCCCAGCATTTT; CDR3: CASSRDFNQPQHF
J: TRBJ2-7; V: TRBV4-1; size: .; D: .; DNA: TGCGCCAGCAGCCAAGGACAGGACGAGGGATCCTACGAGCAGTACTTC; CDR3: CASSQGQDEGSYEQYF
J: TRBJ1-1; V: TRBV28; size: .; D: .; DNA: TGTGCCAGCAGTCCCCGGGACTTTGGGGGGGAAGCTTTCTTT; CDR3: CASSPRDFGGEAFF
J: TRBJ1-2; V: TRBV11-1; size: .; D: .; DNA: TGTGCCAGCAGCTCCAGGGGAAACTATGGCTACACCTTC; CDR3: CASSSRGNYGYTF
J: TRBJ1-4; V: TRBV7-9; size: .; D: .; DNA: TGTGCCAGCAGCGACCGACAGGCAACTAATGAAAAACTGTTTTTT; CDR3: CASSDRQATNEKLFF
J: TRBJ1-4; V: TRBV21-1; size: .; D: .; DNA: TGTGCCACCCGGGACTGGCTCGAGGATGAAAAACTGTTTTTT; CDR3: CATRDWLEDEKLFF
J: TRBJ1-5; V: TRBV19; size: .; D: .; DNA: TGTGCCAGTAGTACTTGGGCTCTCAATCAGCCCCAGCATTTT; CDR3: CASSTWALNQPQHF
J: TRBJ1-1; V: TRBV28; size: .; D: TRBD1; DNA: TGTGCCAGCACGCGGACAGGGGCAAGGGTAGGTACTGAAGCTTTCTTT; CDR3: CASTRTGARVGTEAFF
J: TRBJ1-4; V: TRBV2; size: .; D: .; DNA: TGTGCCAGCAGTGAAGGAAGGGGCAGGGAAAAACTGTTTTTT; CDR3: CASSEGRGREKLFF
J: TRBJ1-5; V: TRBV30; size: .; D: .; DNA: TGTGCCTGGAGTGTCGGTGGTGGCAATCAGCCCCAGCATTTT; CDR3: CAWSVGGGNQPQHF
J: TRBJ1-2; V: TRBV10-3; size: .; D: TRBD1; DNA: TGTGCCATCAGTCCGACCGGGACAGGGACTAACTATGGCTACACCTTC; CDR3: CAISPTGTGTNYGYTF
J: TRBJ1-6; V: TRBV19; size: .; D: .; DNA: TGTGCCAGTAGTATAGATCACGACCCAAGGAGCTCCTATAATTCACCCCTCCACTTT; CDR3: CASSIDHDPRSSYNSPLHF
J: TRBJ2-7; V: TRBV2; size: .; D: .; DNA: TGTGCCAGCAGTGGAGGGAACTACGAGCAGTACTTC; CDR3: CASSGGNYEQYF
J: TRBJ2-1; V: TRBV7-2; size: .; D: .; DNA: TGTGCCAGCAGCTTAGCTAGAGCAGGCTACAATGAGCAGTTCTTC; CDR3: CASSLARAGYNEQFF
J: TRBJ2-1; V: TRBV7-6; size: .; D: TRBD1; DNA: TGTGCCAGCAGCTTAGGACAGGGCGATGAGCAGTTCTTC; CDR3: CASSLGQGDEQFF
J: TRBJ2-7; V: TRBV4-1; size: few; D: .; DNA: TGCGCCAGCAGCCAAGTGCGAGGGCTCGAGCAGTACTTC; CDR3: CASSQVRGLEQYF
J: TRBJ2-2; V: TRBV7-3; size: .; D: .; DNA: TGTGCCAGCAGCCCCAAAGAGGGCTCGAACACCGGGGAGCTGTTTTTT; CDR3: CASSPKEGSNTGELFF
J: TRBJ2-7; V: TRBV5-1; size: .; D: TRBD2; DNA: TGCGCCAGCTCCTCGAGATGGGGGGGTGACGAGCAGTACTTC; CDR3: CASSSRWGGDEQYF
J: TRBJ2-1; V: TRBV9; size: once; D: TRBD2; DNA: TGTGCCAGCAGCGTAGCTATTATGGCGGGGGACAATGAGCAGTTCTTC; CDR3: CASSVAIMAGDNEQFF
J: TRBJ1-1; V: TRBV28; size: .; D: TRBD1; DNA: TGTGCCAGCAGTTATGGACAGGGCTCGGCTTTCTTT; CDR3: CASSYGQGSAFF
J: TRBJ1-1; V: TRBV28; size: .; D: .; DNA: TGTGCCAGCAGGGGACAGAACACTGAAGCTTTCTTT; CDR3: CASRGQNTEAFF
J: TRBJ2-2; V: TRBV5-4; size: .; D: TRBD2; DNA: TGTGCCAGCAGCTCCGGACTAGCGGGGGGGCAACGCGGGGAGCTGTTTTTT; CDR3: CASSSGLAGGQRGELFF
J: TRBJ2-7; V: TRBV7-2; size: .; D: TRBD1; DNA: TGTGCCAGCAGGGTGACAGGGATCTACGAGCAGTACTTC; CDR3: CASRVTGIYEQYF
J: TRBJ1-4; V: TRBV6-1; size: .; D: .; DNA: TGTGCCAGCAGTCAGGGTGATTATGAAAAACTGTTTTTT; CDR3: CASSQGDYEKLFF
J: TRBJ1-5; V: TRBV7-2; size: .; D: .; DNA: TGTGCCAGCAGCTTAGAGCATCAGCCCCAGCATTTT; CDR3: CASSLEHQPQHF
J: TRBJ1-1; V: TRBV18; size: .; D: .; DNA: TGTGCCAGCTCACCGGCGGGCCAGGCCCCCGCTGAAGCTTTCTTT; CDR3: CASSPAGQAPAEAFF
J: TRBJ1-3; V: TRBV6-5; size: .; D: .; DNA: TGTGCCAGCAGTTATGGGAGTGGAAACACCATATATTTT; CDR3: CASSYGSGNTIYF
J: TRBJ2-3; V: TRBV9; size: .; D: TRBD2; DNA: TGTGCCAGCAGCGCTCTAGCGGGGGGGCAGGATACGCAGTATTTT; CDR3: CASSALAGGQDTQYF
J: TRBJ2-3; V: TRBV27; size: .; D: .; DNA: TGTGCCAGCAGTTTATCTAGGGGGTTCGGAGATACGCAGTATTTT; CDR3: CASSLSRGFGDTQYF
J: TRBJ2-7; V: TRBV6-1; size: .; D: .; DNA: TGTGCCAGCACCTCCCCGAGGTCAGGGAACTACGAGCAGTACTTC; CDR3: CASTSPRSGNYEQYF
J: TRBJ1-2; V: TRBV7-9; size: .; D: TRBD1; DNA: TGTGCCAGCAGCTTGGGACAGACCGTTTCTGGCTACACCTTC; CDR3: CASSLGQTVSGYTF
J: TRBJ1-1; V: TRBV5-4; size: .; D: .; DNA: TGTGCCAGCAGCTTGGACAACCTTATTGAAGCTTTCTTT; CDR3: CASSLDNLIEAFF
J: TRBJ2-2; V: TRBV4-3; size: .; D: TRBD1; DNA: TGCGCCAGCAGCCAAAAGGGGGCGCCCGGGGAGCTGTTTTTT; CDR3: CASSQKGAPGELFF
J: TRBJ2-3; V: TRBV7-3; size: .; D: TRBD2; DNA: TGTGCCAGCAGCTTAATGAGCGGGGGGTCAGATACGCAGTATTTT; CDR3: CASSLMSGGSDTQYF
J: TRBJ1-2; V: TRBV19; size: .; D: .; DNA: TGTGCCAGTAGTGATGCGGGGGATAACTATGGCTACACCTTC; CDR3: CASSDAGDNYGYTF
J: TRBJ2-2; V: TRBV9; size: .; D: TRBD1; DNA: TGTGCCAGCAGCGTGGTCTCGGGACAGGGAGGCGGGGAGCTGTTTTTT; CDR3: CASSVVSGQGGGELFF
J: TRBJ1-5; V: TRBV5-5; size: .; D: .; DNA: TGTGCCAGCAGCTCTTACAGGAGCAATCAGCCCCAGCATTTT; CDR3: CASSSYRSNQPQHF
J: TRBJ2-3; V: TRBV10-3; size: .; D: .; DNA: TGTGCCATCAGTGATTCGCGGATCGTCACAGATACGCAGTATTTT; CDR3: CAISDSRIVTDTQYF
J: TRBJ1-3; V: TRBV6-6; size: .; D: .; DNA: TGTGCCAGCAGTTACTCACTAGGGGGTGCTGGAAACACCATATATTTT; CDR3: CASSYSLGGAGNTIYF